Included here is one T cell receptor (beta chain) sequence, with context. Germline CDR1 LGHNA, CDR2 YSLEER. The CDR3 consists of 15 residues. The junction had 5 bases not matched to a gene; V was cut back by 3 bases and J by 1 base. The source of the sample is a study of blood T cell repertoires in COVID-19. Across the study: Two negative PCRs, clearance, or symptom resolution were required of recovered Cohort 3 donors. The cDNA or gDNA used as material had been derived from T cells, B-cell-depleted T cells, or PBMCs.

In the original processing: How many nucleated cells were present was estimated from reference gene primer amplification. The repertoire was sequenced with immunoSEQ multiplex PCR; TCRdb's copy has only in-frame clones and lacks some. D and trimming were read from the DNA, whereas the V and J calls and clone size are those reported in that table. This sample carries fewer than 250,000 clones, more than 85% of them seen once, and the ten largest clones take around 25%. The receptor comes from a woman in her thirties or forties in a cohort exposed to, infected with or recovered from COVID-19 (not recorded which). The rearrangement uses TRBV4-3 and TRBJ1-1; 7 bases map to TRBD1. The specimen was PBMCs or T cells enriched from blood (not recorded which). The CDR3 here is CASSHAGTANTEAFF. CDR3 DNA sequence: TGCGCCAGCAGCCACGCCGGGACAGCGAACACTGAAGCTTTCTTT.